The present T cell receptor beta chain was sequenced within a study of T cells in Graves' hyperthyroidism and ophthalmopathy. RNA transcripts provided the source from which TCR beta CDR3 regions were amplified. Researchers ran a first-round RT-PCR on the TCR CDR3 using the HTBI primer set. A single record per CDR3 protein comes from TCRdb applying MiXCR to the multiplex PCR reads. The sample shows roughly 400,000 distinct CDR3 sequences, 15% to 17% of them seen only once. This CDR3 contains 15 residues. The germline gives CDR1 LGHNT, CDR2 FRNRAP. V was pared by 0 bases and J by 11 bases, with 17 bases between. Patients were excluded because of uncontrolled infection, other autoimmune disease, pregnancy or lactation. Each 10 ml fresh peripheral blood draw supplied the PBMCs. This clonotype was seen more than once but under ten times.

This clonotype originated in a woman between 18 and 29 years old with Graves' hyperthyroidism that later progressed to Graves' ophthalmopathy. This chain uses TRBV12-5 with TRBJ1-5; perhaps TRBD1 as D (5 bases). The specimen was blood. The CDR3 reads CASGLVKGAGGAQHF. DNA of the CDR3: TGTGCTAGTGGTTTGGTAAAAGGGGCCGGTGGGGCCCAGCATTTT.